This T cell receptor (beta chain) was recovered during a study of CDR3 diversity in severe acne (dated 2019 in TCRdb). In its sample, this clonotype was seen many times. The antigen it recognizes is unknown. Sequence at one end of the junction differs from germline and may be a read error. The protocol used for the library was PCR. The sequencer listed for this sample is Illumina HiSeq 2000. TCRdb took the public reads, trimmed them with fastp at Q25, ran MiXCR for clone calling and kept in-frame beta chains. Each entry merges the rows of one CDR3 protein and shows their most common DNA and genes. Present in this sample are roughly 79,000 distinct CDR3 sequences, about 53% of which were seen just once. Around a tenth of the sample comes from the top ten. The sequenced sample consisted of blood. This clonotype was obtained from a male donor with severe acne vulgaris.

The CDR3: CASSYGTSGSSGELFF. The DNA is TGTGCTAGCAGCTATGGGACTAGCGGGAGTAGCGGGGAGCTGTTTTTT. The chain is encoded by TRBV7-7 joined to TRBJ2-2; 14 junctional bases match TRBD2. Taken from the germline V gene (reference sequence), the CDR1 and CDR2 loops are SSHAT and FNYEAQ. Spanning cysteine to phenylalanine, the CDR3 consists of 16 amino acids. The sequence is cut down to CDR3 DNA, 48 bases in frame from base 1.